Described below is a single T cell receptor beta chain sequence and its context. CDR1 and CDR2 from the germline V gene are SGHAT and FQNNGV. The V end was cut by 2 bases, the J end by 3 bases, with 7 bases between. The length of the CDR3 is 13 residues. RNA, at roughly 0.45 to 1 ug, was reverse transcribed with random hexamers. The TCR beta CDR3 was amplified by immunoSEQ multiplex PCR across 54 Vbeta, 13 Jbeta. TCRdb re-called the immunoSEQ multiplex PCR reads with MiXCR, one entry per CDR3 protein. Of about 180,000 distinct CDR3 sequences in the sample, around 94% were seen once. This entry is derived from a study of CD8 T cells in Susac syndrome. In the study overall: Patients with Susac syndrome, at blood draw, were therapy-naive, on corticosteroids, or on intravenous immunoglobulin alone.

The sequence came from a human donor with Susac syndrome. J is TRBJ1-1 and V is TRBV11-2; D is unclear. The material sequenced was CD4+ T cells from PBMCs. The CDR3 bases are TGTGCCAGCAGCTTAATCCTAGACACTGAAGCTTTCTTT. It is translated as CASSLILDTEAFF.